The count of the clone carrying this TCR beta chain is one. Deletions cut 0 bases from V and 8 bases from J, with 17 bases between. The CDR3 extends over 15 amino acids. Germline V CDR1 and CDR2: SGHRS, YFSETQ. Study processing details: Reference gene primer amplification gave nucleated cell count estimates. The table came from immunoSEQ multiplex PCR; TCRdb's copy has only in-frame clones and leaves some out. V, J and clone size are those of that table, while D and trimming were read from the DNA. The sample consists of a few hundred thousand clones, roughly 83% of them appearing once. The sample originates from a study of blood T cell repertoires in COVID-19. Study overall: Material from acute and convalescent COVID-19 was sourced from the United States, Italy and Spain.

The gene calls are TRBV5-1 and TRBJ1-2, with D possibly matching TRBD1 (6 bases). The sample taken for sequencing was PBMCs or T cells enriched from blood (not recorded which). The sequence was collected from a woman between 35 and 50 years old with acute COVID-19. This CDR3 is CASSLGPNREGGYTF. Here the CDR3 DNA reads TGCGCCAGCAGCTTGGGCCCGAACAGGGAGGGAGGCTACACCTTC.